Shown below are 3 T cell receptor beta chains from a single sample sequenced in a study of cytomegalovirus exposure and HLA in healthy donors. In the PCR, 60 Vbeta and 13 Jbeta primers were used. Some clones are missing from TCRdb's copy, which holds only in-frame ones; the method was immunoSEQ multiplex PCR. The sample lists fewer than 200,000 clones; about 84% were seen once. Sequencing used PBMCs. These receptors were taken from a young woman in good health and CMV-seropositive.

This clone was observed a handful of times. V gene TRBV28 combines with J gene TRBJ1-1, with 7 bases lining up with TRBD1. The CDR3 extends over 15 amino acids. Germline V lookup: CDR1 MDHEN, CDR2 SYDVKM. V dropped 2 bases and J dropped 2; count of bases not matched to a gene: 5. CDR3 in amino acids: CASSLPRDRNTEAFF. For the CDR3, the DNA is TGTGCCAGCAGTTTACCCCGGGACAGAAACACTGAAGCTTTCTTT.

The genes are TRBV6-1 and TRBJ1-6, with D unresolved. Trimming took off 1 base at V and 0 bases at J, with 13 bases between the two ends. The CDR3 contains 18 residues. Germline V CDR1 and CDR2: MNHNS, SASEGT. The CDR3 protein is CASSEGPAGSSYNSPLHF. DNA for the CDR3: TGTGCCAGCAGTGAAGGTCCGGCGGGGAGCTCCTATAATTCACCCCTCCACTTT.

The chain has TRBV16 and TRBJ1-1; D unclear. The V gene lost 0 bases and the J gene lost 6 bases, with 11 bases spanning the gap. Germline V gene lookup returns CDR1 KGHSY and CDR2 FQNENV. The CDR3 runs to 14 residues. For the CDR3, the DNA is TGTGCCAGCAGCCAATCCGCACGGTCCCCTGAAGCTTTCTTT. It specifies CASSQSARSPEAFF.